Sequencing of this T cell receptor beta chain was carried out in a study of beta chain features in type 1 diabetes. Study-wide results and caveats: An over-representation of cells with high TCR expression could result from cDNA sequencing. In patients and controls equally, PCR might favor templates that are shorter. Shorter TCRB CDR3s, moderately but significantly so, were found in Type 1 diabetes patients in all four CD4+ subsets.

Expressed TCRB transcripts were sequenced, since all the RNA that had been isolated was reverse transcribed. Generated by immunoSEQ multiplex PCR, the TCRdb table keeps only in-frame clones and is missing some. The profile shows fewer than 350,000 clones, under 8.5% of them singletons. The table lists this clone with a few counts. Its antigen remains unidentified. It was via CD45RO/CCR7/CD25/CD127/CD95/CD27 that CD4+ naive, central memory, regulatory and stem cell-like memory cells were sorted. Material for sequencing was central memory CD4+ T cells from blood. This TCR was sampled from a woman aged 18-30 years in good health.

CDR3 nucleotides: TGTGCCAGCAGTTACCTAGCGGGGGACAATGAGCAGTTCTTC. It is translated as CASSYLAGDNEQFF. The chain employs TRBV6-5 and TRBJ2-1; the match to TRBD2 covers 10 bases. The V gene's germline CDR1 is MNHEY and CDR2 SVGAGI. Trimming cost V 2 bases and J 5 bases; bases outside gene matches: 0. The CDR3 runs to 14 residues.